What follows are 32 T cell receptor beta chains derived from one specimen sequenced in a study of cytomegalovirus exposure and HLA in healthy donors. PCR employed 60 Vbeta and 13 Jbeta primers. Sequenced by immunoSEQ multiplex PCR; TCRdb stores in-frame clones only, minus some. Counted here are around 130,000 clones, 65% to 85% occurring once; the ten biggest clones make up about 1.2%. The sequenced material came from PBMCs. Receptor source: a boy aged 10-17 years in good health and CMV-seronegative.

This chain links TRBV19 with TRBJ2-5; a weak D match, TRBD1 (5 bases). Trimming stripped 1 base from V and 5 bases from J, with 11 bases between. Germline V CDR1 and CDR2: LNHDA, SQIVND (reference sequence). The CDR3 runs 14 residues. The CDR3 sequence is CASSIGQPGETQYF. CDR3 bases: TGTGCCAGTAGTATAGGACAGCCTGGGGAGACCCAGTACTTC.

The CDR3 DNA sequence: TGTGCCAGCAGCCCAGCGGGGGGTTCTTTCGATGAGCAGTTCTTC. Protein product: CASSPAGGSFDEQFF. J is TRBJ2-1 and V is TRBV4-2, with 9 bases lining up with TRBD2. J was trimmed by 8 bases and V by 4 bases; bases with no gene match: 9. The V gene's germline CDR1 is LGHNA and CDR2 YNFKEQ. This CDR3 has 15 amino acids.

This chain joins TRBV5-1 and TRBJ1-2; no firm D call. The CDR3 consists of 16 residues. The V gene's germline CDR1 is SGHRS and CDR2 YFSETQ. V was trimmed by 3 bases and J by 3 bases, leaving 18 bases between them. Here the CDR3 DNA reads TGCGCCAGCAGCTATTTCCGTGGAGGGCGCGACTATGGCTACACCTTC. It yields the protein CASSYFRGGRDYGYTF.

The chain is built from TRBV30 and TRBJ2-1, with 9 bases matching TRBD1. CDR3 length: 13 amino acids. With V trimmed by 0 bases and J by 6 bases, 0 bases remained unmatched. In germline, CDR1 is GTSNPN, CDR2 SVGIG (reference sequence). In DNA, the CDR3 is TGTGCCTGGAGTGTACAGGGGGCCAATGAGCAGTTCTTC. Translated, it gives CAWSVQGANEQFF.

This sequence joins TRBV5-1 and TRBJ1-5, with D unresolved. Germline V lookup: CDR1 SGHRS, CDR2 YFSETQ. The germline V and J ends were trimmed by 2 bases and 3 bases, with 6 bases remaining between them. This CDR3 has 13 amino acids. The DNA for the CDR3 is TGCGCCAGCAGCTTCGGAGTCAATCAGCCCCAGCATTTT. This translates into CASSFGVNQPQHF.

The V and J genes are TRBV7-8 and TRBJ2-3; D is uncertain. CDR3 length equals 13 residues. The V gene lost 1 base and the J gene lost 1 base, with 3 bases spanning the gap. Germline V CDR1 and CDR2: SGHVS, FQNEAQ. DNA of the CDR3: TGTGCCAGCAGCTTAGGAGGCACAGATACGCAGTATTTT. Translation gives CASSLGGTDTQYF.

The DNA of the CDR3 is TGTGCCAGCAGCAAAGCCGAGGGAGCTAACTATGGCTACACCTTC. It translates to CASSKAEGANYGYTF. The chain links TRBV21-1 to TRBJ1-2. TRBV21-1 is given as a pseudogene. CDR3 length: 15 amino acids.

The V and J genes are TRBV9 and TRBJ2-3; TRBD1 matches at 10 bases. The CDR3 runs to 14 residues. Germline lookup yields CDR1 SGDLS and CDR2 YYNGEE. V was pared by 3 bases and J by 4 bases, with 2 bases of the junction left unmatched. The CDR3 protein is CASSAGTGADTQYF. The CDR3 coding sequence is TGTGCCAGCAGCGCCGGGACAGGGGCAGATACGCAGTATTTT.

The V call is TRBV2, the J call TRBJ2-5, with D perhaps matching TRBD2 (6 bases). Germline lookup yields CDR1 SNHLY and CDR2 FYNNEI. The CDR3 sequence is 13 residues long. V lost 4 bases, J lost 1 base, and 7 bases lay in between. The CDR3 protein is CASSGTTQETQYF. The CDR3 bases are TGTGCCAGCAGTGGGACTACCCAAGAGACCCAGTACTTC.

The V call is TRBV5-1, the J call TRBJ2-7; 7 nucleotides agree with TRBD2. The CDR3 runs 13 residues. Unmatched junction bases numbered 6, after V lost 4 bases and J lost 5 bases. The germline V gene has CDR1 SGHRS and CDR2 YFSETQ. In nucleotides, the CDR3 is TGCGCCAGCAGCCTTGGGGGGGAACACGAGCAGTACTTC. Protein sequence: CASSLGGEHEQYF.

The chain links TRBV4-2 to TRBJ1-2; D remains unclear. The CDR3 is 15 residues long. CDR1 and CDR2 (germline): LGHNA, YNFKEQ. V was clipped by 3 bases and J by 8 bases, with 19 bases between them. As DNA, the CDR3 is TGTGCCAGCAGCCAGCTGCGGGCGACGAGTGGGGGCTACACCTTC. Protein product: CASSQLRATSGGYTF.

This chain links TRBV5-4 with TRBJ1-1; 9 bases line up with TRBD1. CDR3 length equals 15 residues. The ends lost 4 bases at V and 1 base at J; junction bases unmatched: 5. The germline CDR1 and CDR2 sequences are SGHNT and YYREEE (reference sequence). The CDR3 DNA sequence: TGTGCCAGCAGCCGGGACAGGGAGACGAACACTGAAGCTTTCTTT. Amino acid sequence: CASSRDRETNTEAFF.

This clone was seen just once. The CDR3 bases are TGTGCCAGCAGCCCAACAGGGAGTAGATCCAATGAGCAGTTCTTC. Its translation is CASSPTGSRSNEQFF. The chain carries TRBV2 and TRBJ2-1; TRBD1 is a possible D gene (6 bases). This CDR3 spans 15 amino acids. In germline, CDR1 is SNHLY, CDR2 FYNNEI. Trimming stripped 6 bases from V and 6 bases from J, with 18 bases between. The complete variable domain, with remaining parts taken from reference TRBV2 and TRBJ2-1, reads EPEVTQTPSHQVTQMGQEVILRCVPISNHLYFYWYRQILGQKVEFLVSFYNNEISEKSEIFDDQFSVERPDGSNFTLKIRSTKLEDSAMYFCASSPTGSRSNEQFFGPGTRLTVL.

The V call is TRBV19, the J call TRBJ2-7; D perhaps matches TRBD1 (5 bases). The V end was cut by 0 bases, the J end by 5 bases, with 17 bases between. CDR3 length equals 16 residues. Germline CDR1 is LNHDA and CDR2 is SQIVND (reference sequence). CDR3 residues: CASSIDSSAGRNEQYF. CDR3 sequence (DNA): TGTGCCAGTAGTATAGATTCGAGCGCAGGGCGGAACGAGCAGTACTTC.

The chain couples TRBV30 to TRBJ1-5; 7 bases line up with TRBD1. Germline trimming cut 5 bases from V and 6 bases from J; bases unmatched to any gene: 7. The V gene's germline CDR1 is GTSNPN and CDR2 SVGIG (reference sequence). The CDR3 has 13 residues. DNA for the CDR3: TGTGCCTGGGACCAGGGGGTTCGTCAGCCCCAGCATTTT. Residues: CAWDQGVRQPQHF. Supplemented by reference TRBV30 and TRBJ1-5, the full variable domain reads SQTIHQWPATLVQPVGSPLSLECTVEGTSNPNLYWYRQAAGRGLQLLFYSVGIGQISSEVPQNLSASRPQDRQFILSSKKLLLSDSGFYLCAWDQGVRQPQHFGDGTRLSIL.

The V call is TRBV6-5, the J call TRBJ1-2; 9 positions match TRBD1. The CDR3 has 14 residues. In germline, CDR1 is MNHEY, CDR2 SVGAGI. With V trimmed by 5 bases and J by 5 bases, 6 bases remained unmatched. In nucleotides, the CDR3 is TGTGCCAGCAGTGGAGGGACAGGGTTATATGGCTACACCTTC. Amino acids: CASSGGTGLYGYTF.

Only a few counts were recorded for this clone. The chain joins TRBV29-1 to TRBJ2-7; TRBD1 matches at 7 bases. CDR1 and CDR2 (germline): SQVTM, ANQGSEA. The trim removed 6 bases at V and 3 bases at J, leaving 8 bases unmatched. This CDR3 has 13 residues. In nucleotides, the CDR3 is TGCAGCGTCCGCCAGGGGGAACGCTACGAGCAGTACTTC. Translated: CSVRQGERYEQYF.

The chain couples TRBV18 to TRBJ2-7; D unclear. The CDR3 runs to 14 residues. CDR1 and CDR2 from the germline V gene are KGHSH and LQKENI. Trimming left V 3 bases short and J 3 bases short, with 12 bases between. The CDR3 is CASSPGRRDYEQYF. The CDR3 DNA reads TGTGCCAGCTCACCCGGCAGGCGCGACTACGAGCAGTACTTC.

The chain combines TRBV7-9 with TRBJ1-1; TRBD1 matches at 7 bases. Germline loops: CDR1 SEHNR, CDR2 FQNEAQ (reference sequence). V trimming: 1 base; J trimming: 5 bases; junction bases outside the gene matches: 4. The CDR3 has 14 amino acids. CDR3 nucleotides: TGTGCCAGCAGCTTAGATGCAGGGGGAACTGAAGCTTTCTTT. Amino acid sequence: CASSLDAGGTEAFF.

V gene TRBV7-3 combines with J gene TRBJ2-2; 11 bases fit TRBD1. This CDR3 comprises 16 residues. Germline V gene sequence: CDR1 SGHTA, CDR2 FQGTGA. With V trimmed by 6 bases and J by 8 bases, 11 bases remained unmatched. In DNA, the CDR3 is TGTGCCAGCAGTCCCGTTGGACAGGGGGCTGCTGGGGAGCTGTTTTTT. Its protein is CASSPVGQGAAGELFF.

The chain links TRBV13 to TRBJ2-7; D is unclear. Germline V gene sequence: CDR1 PRHDT, CDR2 FYEKMQ (reference sequence). V dropped 3 bases and J dropped 4 bases, with 10 bases sitting between them. CDR3 length equals 13 residues. The CDR3 protein is CASSFRQAYEQYF. The CDR3 bases are TGTGCCAGCAGCTTTCGGCAGGCGTACGAGCAGTACTTC.

This sequence joins TRBV30 and TRBJ1-6; 10 bases align to TRBD1. Germline CDR1 and CDR2: GTSNPN and SVGIG (reference sequence). There are 17 residues in the CDR3. V was pared by 3 bases and J by 7 bases, with 12 bases of the junction left unmatched. The DNA for the CDR3 is TGTGCCTGGAGAATGGGGACAGGGGCCTCGTGGAATTCACCCCTCCACTTT. It encodes CAWRMGTGASWNSPLHF.

As concerns this clone: The same CDR3 also results from other DNA sequences found in this sample. The J gene is TRBJ1-2, the V gene TRBV6-1; tentative D call: TRBD1 (6 bases). Germline values: CDR1 MNHNS, CDR2 SASEGT. CDR3 length: 17 residues. Trimming removed 2 bases from V and 8 bases from J, with 24 bases in between. For the CDR3, the DNA is TGTGCCAGCAGTGAAAGGGGGGGACAACGCGTACGAAAGGGCTACACCTTC. This gives the protein CASSERGGQRVRKGYTF.

The chain couples TRBV7-3 to TRBJ1-4, with D unresolved. The CDR3 extends over 13 amino acids. CDR1 SGHTA and CDR2 FQGTGA come from the germline V gene. The ends were cut back, 5 bases at V and 8 bases at J, with 12 bases in the middle. CDR3 in amino acids: CASSSGRGEKLFF. CDR3 DNA: TGTGCCAGCAGCAGCGGCCGCGGCGAAAAACTGTTTTTT.

This chain uses TRBV30 with TRBJ1-3; unclear D gene. This CDR3 has 12 residues. Germline CDR1 reads GTSNPN; CDR2 reads SVGIG (reference sequence). Trimming took 4 bases from V and 1 from J, leaving 5 bases between them. The CDR3 spells CAWIESGNTIYF. The DNA for the CDR3 is TGTGCCTGGATAGAATCTGGAAACACCATATATTTT.

This chain joins TRBV6-6 and TRBJ1-1; D is unclear. CDR3 length equals 13 residues. In germline, CDR1 is MNHNY, CDR2 SVGAGI (reference sequence). Trimming pared 4 bases from V and 8 bases from J, leaving 14 bases between. The CDR3 region has the DNA TGTGCCAGCAGTTTAGGCTTGAGGGCAGAAGCTTTCTTT. Translating gives CASSLGLRAEAFF.

The V call is TRBV7-3, the J call TRBJ2-5; maybe TRBD2 (5 bases). Trimming took off 3 bases at V and 2 bases at J, with 13 bases between the two ends. The length of the CDR3 is 15 residues. CDR1 SGHTA and CDR2 FQGTGA come from the germline V gene. The CDR3 region is CASSLGGPKQETQYF. CDR3 coding DNA: TGTGCCAGCAGCTTGGGCGGGCCCAAACAAGAGACCCAGTACTTC. The variable domain in full, completed from reference TRBV7-3 and TRBJ2-5, reads GAGVSQTPSNKVTEKGKYVELRCDPISGHTALYWYRQSLGQGPEFLIYFQGTGAADDSGLPNDRFFAVRPEGSVSTLKIQRTERGDSAVYLCASSLGGPKQETQYFGPGTRLLVL.

This clone was seen a handful of times. The chain links TRBV2 to TRBJ1-1, with D unresolved. CDR1 is SNHLY, CDR2 FYNNEI, per germline. The CDR3 loop spans 14 amino acids. Trimming shortened V by 4 bases and J by 6 bases, and 15 bases separated the two germline ends. The CDR3 DNA reads as TGTGCCAGCAGTGCATCAGGCAAAGGCGCTGAAGCTTTCTTT. Its translation is CASSASGKGAEAFF.

This clone was recorded a few times. This chain links TRBV12-5 with TRBJ1-1; D ambiguous. Germline CDR1 is LGHNT and CDR2 is FRNRAP. There are 13 residues in the CDR3. V was pared by 5 bases and J by 0 bases, with 7 bases between. The CDR3 is CASGLGMNTEAFF. The CDR3 DNA sequence: TGTGCTAGTGGTCTCGGGATGAACACTGAAGCTTTCTTT. The full variable domain, in which reference TRBV12-5 and TRBJ1-1 provide the parts outside the CDR3, is DARVTQTPRHKVTEMGQEVTMRCQPILGHNTVFWYRQTMMQGLELLAYFRNRAPLDDSGMPKDRFSAEMPDATLATLKIQPSEPRDSAVYFCASGLGMNTEAFFGQGTRLTVV.

The chain has TRBV27 and TRBJ2-1; tentative D call: TRBD2 (6 bases). In germline, CDR1 is MNHEY, CDR2 SMNVEV (reference sequence). This CDR3 region has 14 residues. V shed 3 bases and J shed 4 bases, with 10 bases lying between them. For the CDR3, the DNA is TGTGCCAGCAGTTTGCTTGCGGGGTACAATGAGCAGTTCTTC. Residues: CASSLLAGYNEQFF.

A note on this clone: Other DNA sequences from this sample encode an identical CDR3 as well. This chain's CDR3 is CASSLQGSYEQYF. DNA for the CDR3: TGTGCCAGCAGCTTACAGGGTTCCTACGAGCAGTACTTC. The chain couples TRBV27 to TRBJ2-7, with D perhaps TRBD1 (6 bases). Germline CDR1 reads MNHEY; CDR2 reads SMNVEV (reference sequence). Trimming took off 6 bases at V and 1 base at J, with 10 bases between the two ends. This CDR3 region has 13 residues.

This chain uses TRBV25-1 with TRBJ2-7; 10 nucleotides agree with TRBD2. The CDR3 is 15 amino acids. The germline CDR1 and CDR2 sequences are MGHDK and SYGVNS. The ends lost 10 bases at V and 3 bases at J; junction bases unmatched: 12. CDR3 DNA sequence: TGTGCCACCTCACCCCCCAGCGGGAGGGTCTACGAGCAGTACTTC. Translated, it gives CATSPPSGRVYEQYF.